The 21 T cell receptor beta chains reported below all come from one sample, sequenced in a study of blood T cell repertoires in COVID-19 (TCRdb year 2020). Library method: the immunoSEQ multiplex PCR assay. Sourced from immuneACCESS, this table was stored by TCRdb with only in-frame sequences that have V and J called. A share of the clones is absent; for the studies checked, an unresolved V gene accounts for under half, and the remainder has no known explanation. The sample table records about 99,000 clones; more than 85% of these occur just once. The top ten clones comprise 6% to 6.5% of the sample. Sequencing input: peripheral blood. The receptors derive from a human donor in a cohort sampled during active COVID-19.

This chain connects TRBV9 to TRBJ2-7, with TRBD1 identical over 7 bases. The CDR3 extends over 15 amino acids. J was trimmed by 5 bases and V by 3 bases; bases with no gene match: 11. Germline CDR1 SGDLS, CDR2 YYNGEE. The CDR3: CASSERGGAVNEQYF. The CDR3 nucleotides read TGTGCCAGCAGCGAGAGAGGGGGCGCGGTCAACGAGCAGTACTTC.

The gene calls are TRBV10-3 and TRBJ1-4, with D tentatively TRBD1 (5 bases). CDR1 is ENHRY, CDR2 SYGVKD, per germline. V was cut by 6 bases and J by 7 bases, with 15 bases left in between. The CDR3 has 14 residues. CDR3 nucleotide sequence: TGTGCCATCAGCCCAGGAGAGACAGCTGAAAAACTGTTTTTT. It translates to CAISPGETAEKLFF.

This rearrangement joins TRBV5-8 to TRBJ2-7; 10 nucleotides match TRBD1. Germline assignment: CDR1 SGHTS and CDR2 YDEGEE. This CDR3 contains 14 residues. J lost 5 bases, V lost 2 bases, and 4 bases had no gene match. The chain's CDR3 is CASSFGTGVNEQYF. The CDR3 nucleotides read TGTGCCAGCAGCTTTGGGACAGGGGTTAACGAGCAGTACTTC.

DNA of the CDR3: TGTGCCAGCAGCTTGGAAGCGGGGGGAATCTACAATGAGCAGTTCTTC. Encoded protein: CASSLEAGGIYNEQFF. The chain employs TRBV7-9 and TRBJ2-1; 9 positions match TRBD2. In germline, CDR1 is SEHNR, CDR2 FQNEAQ (reference sequence). This CDR3 contains 16 residues. V shed 3 bases and J 3 bases; nucleotides not matched to a gene: 6. Full variable domain (remainder filled in from reference TRBV7-9 and TRBJ2-1): DTGVSQNPRHKITKRGQNVTFRCDPISEHNRLYWYRQTLGQGPEFLTYFQNEAQLEKSRLLSDRFSAERPKGSFSTLEIQRTEQGDSAMYLCASSLEAGGIYNEQFFGPGTRLTVL.

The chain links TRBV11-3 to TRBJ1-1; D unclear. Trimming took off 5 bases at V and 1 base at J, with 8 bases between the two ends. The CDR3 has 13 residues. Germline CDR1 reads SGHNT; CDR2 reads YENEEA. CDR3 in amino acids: CASSRTPNTEAFF. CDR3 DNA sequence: TGTGCCAGCAGCCGAACACCGAACACTGAAGCTTTCTTT.

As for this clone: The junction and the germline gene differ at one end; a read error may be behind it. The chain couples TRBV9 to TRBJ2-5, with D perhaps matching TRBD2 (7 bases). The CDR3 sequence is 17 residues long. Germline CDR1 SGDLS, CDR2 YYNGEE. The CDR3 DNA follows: TGTGCCAGCAGCGTAGGTCTTGCGGGGGCTACCCAAGGGACCCAGTACTTC. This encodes CASSVGLAGATQGTQYF.

The DNA for the CDR3 is TGCGCCAGCAGCCCTGCCGGGACACTCTCTGGCTACACCTTC. It is translated as CASSPAGTLSGYTF. This chain connects TRBV5-1 to TRBJ1-2; tentative D call: TRBD1 (6 bases). The CDR3 has 14 amino acids. Per germline, CDR1 SGHRS and CDR2 YFSETQ. V dropped 4 bases and J dropped 7 bases, with 17 bases sitting between them.

Written as DNA, the CDR3 is TGTGCCAGCAGCGAGTACCAAGAGACCCAGTACTTC. Its translation: CASSEYQETQYF. The chain recombines TRBV2 with TRBJ2-5; no clear D gene. This CDR3 is built from 12 residues. Looked up from germline, CDR1 is SNHLY and CDR2 is FYNNEI. The ends were cut back, 6 bases at V and 0 bases at J, with 5 bases in the middle.

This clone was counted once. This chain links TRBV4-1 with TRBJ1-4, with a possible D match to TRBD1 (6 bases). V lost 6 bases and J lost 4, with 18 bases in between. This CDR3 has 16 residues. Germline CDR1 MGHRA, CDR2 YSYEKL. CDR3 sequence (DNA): TGCGCCAGCAGGGGATTAGGGGGAAGGTTTAATGAAAAACTGTTTTTT. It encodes CASRGLGGRFNEKLFF.

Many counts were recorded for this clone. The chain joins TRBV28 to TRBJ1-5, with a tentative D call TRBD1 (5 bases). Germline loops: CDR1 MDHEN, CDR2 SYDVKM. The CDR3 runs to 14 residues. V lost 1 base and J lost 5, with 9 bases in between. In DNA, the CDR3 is TGTGCCAGCAGTTTATTGGACACTTATCAGCCCCAGCATTTT. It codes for CASSLLDTYQPQHF.

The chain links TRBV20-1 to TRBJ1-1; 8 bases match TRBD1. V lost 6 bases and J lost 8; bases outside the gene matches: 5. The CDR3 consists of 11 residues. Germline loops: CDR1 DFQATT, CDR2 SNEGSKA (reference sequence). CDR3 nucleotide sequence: TGCAGTGCCCCTGGACAGGGCGAAGCTTTCTTT. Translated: CSAPGQGEAFF.

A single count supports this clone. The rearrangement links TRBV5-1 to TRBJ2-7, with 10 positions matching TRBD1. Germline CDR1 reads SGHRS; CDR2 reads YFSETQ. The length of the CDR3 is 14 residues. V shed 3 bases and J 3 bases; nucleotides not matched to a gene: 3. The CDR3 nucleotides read TGCGCCAGCAGCTCCGGGACAGGGGACTACGAGCAGTACTTC. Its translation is CASSSGTGDYEQYF.

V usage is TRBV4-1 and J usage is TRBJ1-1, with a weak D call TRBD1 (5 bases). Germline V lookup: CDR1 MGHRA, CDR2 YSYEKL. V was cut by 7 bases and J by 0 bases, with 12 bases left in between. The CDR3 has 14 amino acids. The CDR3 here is CASTYRSMNTEAFF. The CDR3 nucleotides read TGCGCCAGCACCTACAGGAGTATGAACACTGAAGCTTTCTTT.

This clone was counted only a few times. Here the CDR3 DNA reads TGTGCCAGCAGCTTCTGGCAGGGAAACACCGGGGAGCTGTTTTTT. Translation gives CASSFWQGNTGELFF. The V and J genes are TRBV7-9 and TRBJ2-2; D perhaps matches TRBD1 (5 bases). The germline CDR1 and CDR2 sequences are SEHNR and FQNEAQ (reference sequence). This CDR3 is 15 amino acids long. Trimming took off 3 bases at V and 2 bases at J, with 10 bases between the two ends.

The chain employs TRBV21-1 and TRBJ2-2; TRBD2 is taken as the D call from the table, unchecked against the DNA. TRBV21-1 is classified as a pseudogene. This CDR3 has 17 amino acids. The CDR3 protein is CASSKFGQRSNTGELFF. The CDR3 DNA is TGTGCCAGCAGCAAATTCGGTCAGCGATCGAACACCGGGGAGCTGTTTTTT.

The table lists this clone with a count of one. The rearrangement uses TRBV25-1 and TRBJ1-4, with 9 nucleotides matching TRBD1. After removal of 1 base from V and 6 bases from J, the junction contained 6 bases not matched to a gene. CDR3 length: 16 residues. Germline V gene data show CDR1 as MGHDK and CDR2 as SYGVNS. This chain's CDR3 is CASSELGTGRYEKLFF. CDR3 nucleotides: TGTGCCAGCAGTGAATTAGGGACAGGGAGATATGAAAAACTGTTTTTT.

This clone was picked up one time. CDR3: CSASPVFPNIQYF. In DNA, the CDR3 is TGCAGTGCTAGTCCGGTGTTCCCCAACATTCAGTACTTC. The chain employs TRBV20-1 and TRBJ2-4; D not resolved. There are 13 residues in the CDR3. The V end was cut by 3 bases, the J end by 7 bases, with 13 bases between. The germline V gene encodes CDR1 DFQATT and CDR2 SNEGSKA (reference sequence).

The CDR3 sequence is CASSQAGGGNSYEQYF. CDR3 DNA: TGTGCCAGCAGCCAAGCTGGCGGGGGCAACTCCTACGAGCAGTACTTC. The genes are TRBV4-2 and TRBJ2-7, with D perhaps TRBD2 (7 bases). The CDR3 runs to 16 residues. V was clipped by 1 base and J by 0 bases, with 13 bases between them. Germline assignment: CDR1 LGHNA and CDR2 YNFKEQ.

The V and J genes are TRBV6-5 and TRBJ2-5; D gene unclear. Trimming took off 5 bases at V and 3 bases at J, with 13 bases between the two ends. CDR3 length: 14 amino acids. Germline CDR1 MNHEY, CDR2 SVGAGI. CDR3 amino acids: CASSPSFAEETQYF. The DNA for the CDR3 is TGTGCCAGCAGTCCCTCCTTTGCGGAAGAGACCCAGTACTTC.

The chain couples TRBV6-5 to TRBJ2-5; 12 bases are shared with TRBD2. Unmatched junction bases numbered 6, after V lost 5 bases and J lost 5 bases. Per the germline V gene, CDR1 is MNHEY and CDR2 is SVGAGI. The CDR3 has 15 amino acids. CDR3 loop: CASSPSGTSGETQYF. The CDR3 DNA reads TGTGCCAGCAGTCCCTCCGGGACTAGCGGGGAGACCCAGTACTTC.

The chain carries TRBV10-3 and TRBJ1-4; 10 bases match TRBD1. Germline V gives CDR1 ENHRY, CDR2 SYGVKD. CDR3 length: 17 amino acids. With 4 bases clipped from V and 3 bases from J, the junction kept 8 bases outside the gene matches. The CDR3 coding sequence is TGTGCCATCAGTGCGGGACAGGGGCTTATTTCTAATGAAAAACTGTTTTTT. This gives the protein CAISAGQGLISNEKLFF.